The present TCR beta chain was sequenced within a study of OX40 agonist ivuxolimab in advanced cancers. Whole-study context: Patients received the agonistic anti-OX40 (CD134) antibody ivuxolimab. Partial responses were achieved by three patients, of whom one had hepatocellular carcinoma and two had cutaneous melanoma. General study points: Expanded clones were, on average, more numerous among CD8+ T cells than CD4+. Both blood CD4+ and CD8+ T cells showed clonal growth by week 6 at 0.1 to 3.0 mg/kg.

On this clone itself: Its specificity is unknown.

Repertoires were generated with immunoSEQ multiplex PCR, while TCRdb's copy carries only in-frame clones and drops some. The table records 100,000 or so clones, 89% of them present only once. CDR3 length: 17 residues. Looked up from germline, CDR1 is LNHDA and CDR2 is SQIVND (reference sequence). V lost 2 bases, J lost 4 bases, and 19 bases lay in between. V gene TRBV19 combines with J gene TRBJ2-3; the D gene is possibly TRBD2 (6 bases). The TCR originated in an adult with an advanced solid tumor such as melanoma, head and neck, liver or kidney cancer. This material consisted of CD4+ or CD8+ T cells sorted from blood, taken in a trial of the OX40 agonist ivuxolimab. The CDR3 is CASSILRRRGGADTQYF. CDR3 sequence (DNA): TGTGCCAGTAGTATACTGCGGCGGCGGGGTGGTGCAGATACGCAGTATTTT.